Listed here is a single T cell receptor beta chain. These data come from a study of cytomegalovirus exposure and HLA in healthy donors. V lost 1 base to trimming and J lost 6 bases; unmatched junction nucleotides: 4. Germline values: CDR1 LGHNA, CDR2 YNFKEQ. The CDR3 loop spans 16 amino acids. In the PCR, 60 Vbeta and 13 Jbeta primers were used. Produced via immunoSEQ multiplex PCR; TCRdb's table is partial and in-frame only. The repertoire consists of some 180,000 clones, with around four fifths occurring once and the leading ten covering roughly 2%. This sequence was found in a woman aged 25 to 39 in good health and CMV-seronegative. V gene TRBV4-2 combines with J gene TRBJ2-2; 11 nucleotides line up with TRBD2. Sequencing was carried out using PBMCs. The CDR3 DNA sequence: TGTGCCAGCAGCCAAGGTAGCGGGGGGGCGGCCGGGGAGCTGTTTTTT. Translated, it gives CASSQGSGGAAGELFF.